The 13 T cell receptor beta chains below come from one sample, sequenced in a study of shared clonotypes between healthy human individuals. TCRdb's copy holds only in-frame clones and misses some; the assay was immunoSEQ multiplex PCR. The sample contains 950,000 to 1,100,000 clones, about 84% of which appear only once. Sequencing used memory CD4+ T cells from PBMCs. Subset reported: CD45RA-negative fraction. The receptors here all came from a man between 18 and 29 years old in good health. Some clones in this sample may be carry-over from other donors' samples.

The rearrangement joins TRBV9 to TRBJ2-7, with 8 bases that match TRBD2. With 4 bases clipped from V and 6 bases from J, the junction kept 12 bases outside the gene matches. This CDR3 is 15 amino acids long. Germline V gene sequence: CDR1 SGDLS, CDR2 YYNGEE. This CDR3 is CASSREGLAVGEQYF. The CDR3 nucleotides read TGTGCCAGCAGCCGGGAGGGGCTAGCGGTAGGCGAGCAGTACTTC.

As concerns this clone: A much larger clone sits a single nucleotide away, making a read error possible. The chain has TRBV5-1 and TRBJ1-3; the D is unclear. This CDR3 contains 15 residues. Germline V CDR1 and CDR2: SGHRS, YFSETQ. The CDR3: CVSSLSEADGNTIYF. CDR3 bases: TGCGTCAGCAGCTTGAGTGAGGCGGATGGAAACACCATATATTTT.

This chain connects TRBV21-1 to TRBJ1-2; whether TRBD1, the table's D call, matches the DNA was not checked. TRBV21-1 is a known pseudogene. This CDR3 region has 12 residues. DNA for the CDR3: TGTGCCAGCAGCAAAGTAAGGGGCGGCTACACCTTC. This encodes CASSKVRGGYTF.

The chain is built from TRBV15 and TRBJ2-7; D ambiguous. V lost 5 bases, J lost 3 bases, and 8 bases lay in between. The germline V gene encodes CDR1 LNHNV and CDR2 YYDKDF (reference sequence). The CDR3 runs to 12 residues. CDR3 bases: TGTGCCACCAGCGACGTCTTCTACGAGCAGTACTTC. Amino acids: CATSDVFYEQYF. Supplemented by reference TRBV15 and TRBJ2-7, the full variable domain reads DAMVIQNPRYQVTQFGKPVTLSCSQTLNHNVMYWYQQKSSQAPKLLFHYYDKDFNNEADTPDNFQSRRPNTSFCFLDIRSPGLGDTAMYLCATSDVFYEQYFGPGTRLTVT.

This clone was seen a few times. CDR3 nucleotide sequence: TGTGCCAGCAGCGGGGAGGGGTACGAGCAGTACTTC. Translating it yields CASSGEGYEQYF. The rearrangement links TRBV28 to TRBJ2-7; TRBD2 matches at 7 bases. The length of the CDR3 is 12 residues. CDR1 and CDR2 (germline): MDHEN, SYDVKM. The J segment lost 4 bases and the V segment lost 6 bases, leaving 3 bases of the junction unmatched.

V is TRBV29-1 and J is TRBJ2-5; D gene unclear. V was trimmed by 4 bases and J by 5 bases, leaving 14 bases between them. Germline V lookup: CDR1 SQVTM, CDR2 ANQGSEA. This CDR3 has 13 amino acids. The CDR3 sequence is CSVVGQSRETQYF. CDR3 in DNA: TGCAGCGTTGTCGGCCAAAGTAGGGAGACCCAGTACTTC.

The chain recombines TRBV20-1 with TRBJ2-1; D unresolved. CDR1 DFQATT and CDR2 SNEGSKA come from the germline V gene (reference sequence). With 5 bases removed from V and 5 bases from J, the gap between germline ends came to 4 bases. The CDR3 has 10 residues. In DNA, the CDR3 is TGCAGTGCTTTCGACAATGAGCAGTTCTTC. Its protein product is CSAFDNEQFF.

With regard to this clone: In the same sample, other DNA sequences code for this CDR3. This sequence joins TRBV18 and TRBJ1-5; no definite D call. The CDR3 is 15 residues long. From germline, CDR1 is KGHSH and CDR2 LQKENI. V lost 3 bases to trimming and J lost 0 bases, with 9 bases between them. The CDR3 loop is CASSPGPYSNQPQHF. CDR3 bases: TGTGCCAGCTCACCGGGCCCCTATAGCAATCAGCCCCAGCATTTT.

This rearrangement joins TRBV19 to TRBJ1-1; D unclear. CDR1 is LNHDA and CDR2 is SQIVND in the germline V gene (reference sequence). This CDR3 region has 12 residues. V lost 5 bases and J 9 bases, leaving 13 bases between the germline ends. CDR3 protein: CASSVWTSQAFF. CDR3 nucleotides: TGTGCCAGTAGTGTGTGGACCAGCCAAGCTTTCTTT.

The chain employs TRBV28 and TRBJ1-3, with D unresolved. Trimming cost V 6 bases and J 4 bases, with 4 bases left between them. This CDR3 region has 11 residues. Germline CDR1 MDHEN, CDR2 SYDVKM. The CDR3 DNA reads TGTGCCAGCAGCCCCGGAAACACCATATATTTT. It yields the protein CASSPGNTIYF. The complete variable domain, with remaining parts taken from reference TRBV28 and TRBJ1-3, reads DVKVTQSSRYLVKRTGEKVFLECVQDMDHENMFWYRQDPGLGLRLIYFSYDVKMKEKGDIPEGYSVSREKKERFSLILESASTNQTSMYLCASSPGNTIYFGEGSWLTVV.

This clone was seen a handful of times. The V and J genes are TRBV7-9 and TRBJ1-4; D unresolved. The germline CDR1 and CDR2 sequences are SEHNR and FQNEAQ (reference sequence). The germline V and J ends were trimmed by 2 bases and 8 bases, with 9 bases remaining between them. The CDR3 runs to 13 residues. The CDR3 DNA follows: TGTGCCAGCAGCTTAAACGGAAACGAAAAACTGTTTTTT. Translating it yields CASSLNGNEKLFF.

A single count supports this clone. The V call is TRBV4-2, the J call TRBJ2-3; D unclear. The CDR3 sequence is 15 residues long. Deletions cut 2 bases from V and 2 bases from J, with 11 bases between. Germline CDR1 LGHNA, CDR2 YNFKEQ. The CDR3 coding sequence is TGTGCCAGCAGCCAAAATTATATACCCACAGATACGCAGTATTTT. Translation gives CASSQNYIPTDTQYF.

V usage is TRBV28 and J usage is TRBJ2-4; D is uncertain. The germline V gene encodes CDR1 MDHEN and CDR2 SYDVKM. V shed 6 bases and J shed 0 bases, with 12 bases lying between them. The CDR3 consists of 15 residues. This chain's CDR3 is CASSRTDLAKNIQYF. The CDR3 DNA follows: TGTGCCAGCAGCCGGACGGACCTAGCCAAAAACATTCAGTACTTC. The full variable domain, completed using reference TRBV28 and TRBJ2-4, is DVKVTQSSRYLVKRTGEKVFLECVQDMDHENMFWYRQDPGLGLRLIYFSYDVKMKEKGDIPEGYSVSREKKERFSLILESASTNQTSMYLCASSRTDLAKNIQYFGAGTRLSVL.